Sequencing of this T cell receptor beta chain was carried out in a study of blood T cell repertoires in COVID-19. This clone was found a few times. Clones were read by immunoSEQ multiplex PCR, and TCRdb kept only the in-frame ones, dropping some. This sample has some 300,000 clones; less than 90% occur once, and the top ten carry about an eighth. Trimming removed 5 bases from V and 0 bases from J, with 7 bases in between. CDR3 length: 14 amino acids. Germline V gene sequence: CDR1 SGHTA, CDR2 FQGNSA. The V gene is TRBV7-2, the J gene TRBJ1-4, with D unresolved. The source of this sequence is a woman aged 70 to 79 with COVID-19, enrolled during active disease. Sequencing input: peripheral blood. The CDR3 bases are TGTGCCAGCAGCCCCGGAGCAACTAATGAAAAACTGTTTTTT. Translating it yields CASSPGATNEKLFF.